The present T cell receptor beta chain was sequenced within a study of human T cells and chemical hapten exposure (dated by TCRdb to the early 2020s). Study-wide context: For sensitization, 2% DPC in acetone was applied to an approximately 2 cm by approximately 2 cm area of upper inner arm skin. Patch testing was performed on the upper back with Finn chambers containing 0.01% DPC, and the patch tests were scored after 6 days according to International Contact Dermatitis Research Group standards. The libraries were sequenced as a pool, and the TCR yield per sample differed mostly because of small variations in library volumes within the pool. Blood was sampled from patients pre-sensitization (week 0) and at 2, 6 and about 24 weeks after DPC sensitization. Weekly therapeutic DPC doses were additionally applied to the scalp of patients throughout the approximately 25-week study period. This study followed changes in the peripheral blood TCR repertoire in vivo during primary and secondary sensitization of alopecia patients to the hapten diphenylcyclopropenone (DPC). Blood for TCR sequencing was provided by twenty-nine alopecia patients at one to four time points (pre-sensitization, 2, 6 and 24 weeks). Alopecia areata with under or over 50% scalp involvement, alopecia totalis and alopecia universalis were represented in the patient cohort, which was mostly female. The paper as a whole reports these results and caveats: All patients had alopecia, a presumed autoimmune disease, so their immune response might differ from that of healthy individuals. The number of TCRs above 1 in 1000 frequency did not change with DPC sensitization; there was no evidence of global repertoire structure alterations. Compared with pre-sensitization or healthy control sets, expanded TCRs formed significantly more large CDR3 similarity clusters, which is consistent with antigen-driven responses. Repeated subsampling changed both the strength of the expansion versus patch-test correlation and the threshold at which the correlation became significant. Patch test score correlated positively with the number of PT1 expanded TCRs, reaching significance at thresholds 8, 16 and 32 but not at 4.

The library came from RACE. TCRdb records NextSeq 500 as the sequencer. Library preparation attached unique molecular identifiers to individual cDNA molecules for quantitative, reproducible TCR counting. From each blood RNA sample, both TCR alpha and TCR beta chains were sequenced. The original methods were these. Samples had a median of roughly 100,000 TCRs, with a range from roughly 20,000 to 690,600. V, J and CDR3 annotation of the TCR reads was carried out using the Decombinator software suite. To make PS versus PT1 abundance plots, every sample was subsampled to the same number of TCRs (28,000). TCRs were defined as expanded if absent before sensitization and observed at least eight times at the 2-week time point. TCRdb handled the public reads itself, with Q25 trimming in fastp and clone calling in MiXCR, and kept productive beta chains. Each record represents a unique CDR3 protein, reported with the most common genes and DNA among its rows. The V and J calls reflect TCRdb's pipeline rather than the authors' work. The sample table contains 380,000 or so distinct CDR3 sequences; only one count was recorded for nearly 5% of them. Under 3% of the sample lies in the top ten.

CDR1 and CDR2 were assigned from the germline V gene (reference sequence) as SEHNR and FQNEAQ. The CDR3 covers 12 residues, taking in both the cysteine and the phenylalanine. The entry retains the CDR3 DNA only, 36 bases that are in frame from base 1. The V and J ends are trimmed by 5 bases and 2 bases, leaving 5 bases between them. What the time point label conveys for this sample: patch test 1, 2 weeks after DPC sensitization. In the paper's terms, the treatment or condition label means: therapeutic diphenylcyclopropenone sensitization with weekly scalp DPC. At each patch-test visit, blood was drawn before the patch test was applied. Patients were considered eligible if aged 18 to 70, diagnosed with alopecia and deemed suitable for DPC therapy, and patients were excluded if pregnant. Total RNA was extracted from unfractionated whole blood collected in Tempus Blood RNA tubes. There are many counts of this clonotype. Its antigen is currently not known. No base-level quality is on record; no much larger clone is a single base apart.

The origin of this receptor is a woman between 50 and 59 years old with alopecia areata. Some clones in this sample may be carry-over from other donors' samples. The rearrangement combines TRBV7-9 with TRBJ2-3; confidence is insufficient to name the D gene. The sequencing used whole blood, collected in connection with sensitization to the hapten diphenylcyclopropenone (DPC). This receptor carries the CDR3 CASSRYTDTQYF. The DNA sequence follows: TGTGCCAGCAGCCGATACACAGATACGCAGTATTTT.